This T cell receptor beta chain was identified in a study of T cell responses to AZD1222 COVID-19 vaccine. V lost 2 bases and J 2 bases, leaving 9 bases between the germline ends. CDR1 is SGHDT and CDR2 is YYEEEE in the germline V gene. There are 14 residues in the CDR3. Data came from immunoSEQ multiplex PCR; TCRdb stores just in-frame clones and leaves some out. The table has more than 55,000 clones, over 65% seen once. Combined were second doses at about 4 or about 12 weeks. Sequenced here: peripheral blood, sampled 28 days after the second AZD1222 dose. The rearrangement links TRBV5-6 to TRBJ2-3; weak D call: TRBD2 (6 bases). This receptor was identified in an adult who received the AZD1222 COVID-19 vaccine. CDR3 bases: TGTGCCAGCAGCTTTAGCGGCAACACAGATACGCAGTATTTT. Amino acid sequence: CASSFSGNTDTQYF.